This is a list of T cell receptor beta chains from one sample in a study of blood T cell repertoires in COVID-19. Libraries were prepared by immunoSEQ multiplex PCR; TCRdb keeps only in-frame clonotypes and omits some of them. In the table there are 100,000 to 150,000 clones, more than 60% of which are singletons. Source material: peripheral blood. These receptors were collected from a woman aged 70-85 years with acute or convalescent COVID-19. The CDR3 runs from the conserved cysteine through the conserved F or W. D genes are given only for firm matches. Clone size is given for some rows only: seen once, a few or many times, or a class if the clone is expanded.

V gene: TRBV4-3; J gene: TRBJ2-6; clone size: -; D gene: -; CDR3 protein: CASSQDLDSLVAGANVLTF; CDR3 DNA: TGCGCCAGCAGCCAAGACCTGGACAGCCTTGTTGCTGGGGCCAACGTCCTGACTTTC
V gene: TRBV5-1; J gene: TRBJ2-1; clone size: many; D gene: -; CDR3 protein: CASTPVRASYNEQFF; CDR3 DNA: TGCGCCAGCACCCCGGTGAGGGCCTCCTACAATGAGCAGTTCTTC
V gene: TRBV5-4; J gene: TRBJ2-5; clone size: -; D gene: -; CDR3 protein: CASSPGSQETQYF; CDR3 DNA: TGTGCCAGCAGCCCCGGGTCCCAAGAGACCCAGTACTTC
V gene: TRBV4-1; J gene: TRBJ1-3; clone size: few; D gene: -; CDR3 protein: CASSQDALKDSSGNTIYF; CDR3 DNA: TGCGCCAGCAGCCAAGACGCTCTTAAGGACAGCTCTGGAAACACCATATATTTT
V gene: TRBV5-6; J gene: TRBJ2-5; clone size: -; D gene: -; CDR3 protein: CASSLWALQETQYF; CDR3 DNA: TGTGCCAGCAGCTTGTGGGCGTTACAAGAGACCCAGTACTTC
V gene: TRBV12-5; J gene: TRBJ1-2; clone size: few; D gene: TRBD1; CDR3 protein: CASGLDRGYGYTF; CDR3 DNA: TGTGCTAGTGGTTTGGACAGGGGCTATGGCTACACCTTC
V gene: TRBV6-5; J gene: TRBJ1-1; clone size: -; D gene: -; CDR3 protein: CASSYQSGANTEAFF; CDR3 DNA: TGTGCCAGCAGTTACCAGTCAGGGGCAAACACTGAAGCTTTCTTT
V gene: TRBV28; J gene: TRBJ2-1; clone size: few; D gene: TRBD2; CDR3 protein: CASSSRLAGGYNEQFF; CDR3 DNA: TGTGCCAGCAGTTCGCGACTAGCGGGAGGATACAATGAGCAGTTCTTC
V gene: TRBV7-9; J gene: TRBJ2-3; clone size: -; D gene: -; CDR3 protein: CASSAGARTDTQYF; CDR3 DNA: TGTGCCAGCAGCGCGGGGGCCCGGACAGATACGCAGTATTTT
V gene: TRBV7-2; J gene: TRBJ1-2; clone size: -; D gene: TRBD1; CDR3 protein: CASSMLGQGHTF; CDR3 DNA: TGTGCCAGCAGCATGCTTGGACAGGGGCACACCTTC
V gene: TRBV3-1/TRBV3-2; J gene: TRBJ1-4; clone size: -; D gene: -; CDR3 protein: CASSQEGAGFGKLFF; CDR3 DNA: TGTGCCAGCAGCCAAGAAGGCGCAGGATTTGGAAAACTGTTTTTT
V gene: TRBV9; J gene: TRBJ2-2; clone size: -; D gene: TRBD2; CDR3 protein: CASSVRGRDGELFF; CDR3 DNA: TGTGCCAGCAGCGTGCGGGGGAGAGACGGGGAGCTGTTTTTT
V gene: TRBV28; J gene: TRBJ1-1; clone size: -; D gene: -; CDR3 protein: CASSLFGGKDTEAFF; CDR3 DNA: TGTGCCAGCAGTTTGTTTGGGGGGAAGGACACTGAAGCTTTCTTT
V gene: TRBV6-6; J gene: TRBJ2-2; clone size: -; D gene: TRBD2; CDR3 protein: CASSYGGDTGELFF; CDR3 DNA: TGTGCCAGCAGTTACGGGGGGGACACCGGGGAGCTGTTTTTT
V gene: TRBV6-6; J gene: TRBJ1-2; clone size: few; D gene: -; CDR3 protein: CASCATAEGGYTF; CDR3 DNA: TGTGCCAGCTGTGCGACTGCGGAGGGGGGCTACACCTTC
V gene: TRBV27; J gene: TRBJ2-7; clone size: -; D gene: TRBD1; CDR3 protein: CASSRTGGYEQYF; CDR3 DNA: TGTGCCAGCTCTCGGACAGGGGGCTACGAGCAGTACTTC
V gene: TRBV2; J gene: TRBJ2-3; clone size: -; D gene: TRBD1; CDR3 protein: CASSGGRGSGTQYF; CDR3 DNA: TGTGCCAGCAGTGGGGGCAGGGGGTCAGGTACGCAGTATTTT
V gene: TRBV3-1/TRBV3-2; J gene: TRBJ1-6; clone size: -; D gene: TRBD1; CDR3 protein: CASSGKGTGFSPLHF; CDR3 DNA: TGTGCCAGCAGCGGGAAGGGGACAGGGTTTTCACCCCTCCACTTT
V gene: TRBV7-2; J gene: TRBJ2-1; clone size: -; D gene: -; CDR3 protein: CASSSLFGSEIISYNEQFF; CDR3 DNA: TGTGCCAGCAGCTCGCTTTTTGGTAGCGAGATCATCTCCTACAATGAGCAGTTCTTC
V gene: TRBV27; J gene: TRBJ2-7; clone size: -; D gene: -; CDR3 protein: CASSLAQTPAQQYF; CDR3 DNA: TGTGCCAGCAGTTTAGCCCAGACTCCGGCCCAGCAGTACTTC
V gene: TRBV5-1; J gene: TRBJ2-7; clone size: -; D gene: TRBD2; CDR3 protein: CASSLGTRSSYEQYF; CDR3 DNA: TGCGCCAGCAGCTTGGGGACTAGGAGTTCCTACGAGCAGTACTTC
V gene: TRBV7-2; J gene: TRBJ2-7; clone size: -; D gene: TRBD2; CDR3 protein: CASSPPTGGLYEQYF; CDR3 DNA: TGTGCCAGCAGCCCTCCCACGGGAGGCTTATACGAGCAGTACTTC
V gene: TRBV9; J gene: TRBJ1-2; clone size: -; D gene: -; CDR3 protein: CASSAGDNLYGYTF; CDR3 DNA: TGTGCCAGCAGCGCCGGGGACAACCTCTATGGCTACACCTTC
V gene: TRBV11-2; J gene: TRBJ2-1; clone size: -; D gene: TRBD2; CDR3 protein: CASSLRTSGSRDYNEQFF; CDR3 DNA: TGTGCCAGCAGCTTAAGGACTAGCGGGAGTCGGGACTACAATGAGCAGTTCTTC
V gene: TRBV28; J gene: TRBJ2-5; clone size: -; D gene: -; CDR3 protein: CASSFRRGPETQYF; CDR3 DNA: TGTGCCAGCAGTTTCAGGAGGGGGCCCGAGACCCAGTACTTC